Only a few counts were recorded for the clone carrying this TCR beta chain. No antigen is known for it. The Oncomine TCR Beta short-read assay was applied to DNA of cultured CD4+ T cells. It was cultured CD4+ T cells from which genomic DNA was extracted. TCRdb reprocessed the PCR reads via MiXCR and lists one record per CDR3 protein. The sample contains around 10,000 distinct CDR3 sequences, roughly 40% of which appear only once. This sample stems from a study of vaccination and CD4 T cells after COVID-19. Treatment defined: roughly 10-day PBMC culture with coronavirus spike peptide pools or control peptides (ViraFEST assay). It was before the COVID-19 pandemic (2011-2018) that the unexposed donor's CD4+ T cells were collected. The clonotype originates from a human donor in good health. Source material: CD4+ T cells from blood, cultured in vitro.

The CDR3 here is CASSRDRTSDQPQHF. The CDR3, as DNA: TGTGCCAGCAGTCGGGACAGGACGTCGGATCAGCCCCAGCATTTT. V is TRBV28 and J is TRBJ1-5; TRBD1 matches 8 bases. The CDR3 sequence is 15 residues long. The ends lost 5 bases at V and 5 bases at J; junction bases unmatched: 8. CDR1 MDHEN and CDR2 SYDVKM come from the germline V gene.